This T cell receptor beta chain came from a study of cytomegalovirus exposure and HLA in healthy donors. CDR1 is GTSNPN and CDR2 is SVGIG in the germline V gene (reference sequence). The length of the CDR3 is 12 residues. J gave up 8 bases and V 3 bases, and 6 bases lay outside the gene matches. Points from the study as a whole: An observed cluster of highly shared sequence variants was recorded as a likely sequencing artifact.

In the PCR, 60 Vbeta and 13 Jbeta primers were used. Per the study methods: Approximately 83 million unique TCR beta chains, roughly 11 million shared, were counted in a later analysis. Sequencing was performed with immunoSEQ multiplex PCR; in TCRdb, only in-frame clones are kept and a portion is missing. For V, J and clone size, that table is used; D and trimming come from the DNA. The sample contains 95,000 to 150,000 clones, approximately 15% of which appear only once. This clone showed up just a few times. No antigen is known for it. Specimen: PBMCs. The clonotype originates from a woman aged 18-29 years in good health and CMV-seronegative. The V and J genes are TRBV30 and TRBJ1-1; 7 nucleotides match TRBD1. The chain's CDR3 is CAWRYRGTEAFF. In DNA form, the CDR3 reads TGTGCCTGGAGATACAGGGGAACCGAAGCTTTCTTT. Using reference TRBV30 and TRBJ1-1 for the parts outside the CDR3, the full variable domain is SQTIHQWPATLVQPVGSPLSLECTVEGTSNPNLYWYRQAAGRGLQLLFYSVGIGQISSEVPQNLSASRPQDRQFILSSKKLLLSDSGFYLCAWRYRGTEAFFGQGTRLTVV.